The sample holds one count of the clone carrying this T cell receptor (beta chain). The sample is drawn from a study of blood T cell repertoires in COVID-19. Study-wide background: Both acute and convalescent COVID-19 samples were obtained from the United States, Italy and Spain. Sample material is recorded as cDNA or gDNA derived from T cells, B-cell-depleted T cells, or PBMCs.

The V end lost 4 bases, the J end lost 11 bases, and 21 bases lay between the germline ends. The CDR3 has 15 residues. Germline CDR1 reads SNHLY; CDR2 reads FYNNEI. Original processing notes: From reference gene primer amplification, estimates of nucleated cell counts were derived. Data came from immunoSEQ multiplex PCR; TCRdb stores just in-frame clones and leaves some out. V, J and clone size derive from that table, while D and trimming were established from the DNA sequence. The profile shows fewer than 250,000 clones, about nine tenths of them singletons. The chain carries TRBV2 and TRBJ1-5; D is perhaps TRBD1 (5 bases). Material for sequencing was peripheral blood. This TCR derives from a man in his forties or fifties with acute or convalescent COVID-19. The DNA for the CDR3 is TGTGCCAGCAGTGGCGGGACGGGGGAGCGGGGGGCCCAGCATTTT. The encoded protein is CASSGGTGERGAQHF.